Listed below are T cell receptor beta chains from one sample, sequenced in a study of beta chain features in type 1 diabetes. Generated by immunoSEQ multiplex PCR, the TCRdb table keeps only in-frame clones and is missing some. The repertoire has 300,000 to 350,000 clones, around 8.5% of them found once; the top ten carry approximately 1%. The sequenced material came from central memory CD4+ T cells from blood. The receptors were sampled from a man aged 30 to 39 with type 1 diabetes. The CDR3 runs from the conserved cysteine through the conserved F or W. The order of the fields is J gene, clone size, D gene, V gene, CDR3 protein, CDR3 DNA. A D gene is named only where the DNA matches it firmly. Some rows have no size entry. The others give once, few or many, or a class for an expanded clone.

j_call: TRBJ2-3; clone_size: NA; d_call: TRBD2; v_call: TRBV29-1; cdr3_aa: CSVPGGPGTDTQYF; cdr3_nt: TGCAGCGTTCCGGGGGGGCCGGGCACAGATACGCAGTATTTT
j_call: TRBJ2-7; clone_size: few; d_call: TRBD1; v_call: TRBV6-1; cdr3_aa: CASTPKRTGGSEQYF; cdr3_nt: TGTGCCAGCACTCCAAAAAGGACAGGGGGCTCCGAGCAGTACTTC
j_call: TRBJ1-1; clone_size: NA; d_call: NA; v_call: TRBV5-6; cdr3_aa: CASSLWSLGAFF; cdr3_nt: TGTGCCAGCAGCTTGTGGTCCCTCGGAGCTTTCTTT
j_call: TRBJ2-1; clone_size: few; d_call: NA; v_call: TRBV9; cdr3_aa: CASSDGYEQFF; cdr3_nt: TGTGCCAGCAGCGACGGGTATGAGCAGTTCTTC
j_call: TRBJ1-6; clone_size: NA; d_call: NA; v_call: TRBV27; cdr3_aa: CASRDTAGSSYNSPLHF; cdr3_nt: TGTGCCAGCAGGGATACCGCGGGGAGCTCCTATAATTCACCCCTCCACTTT
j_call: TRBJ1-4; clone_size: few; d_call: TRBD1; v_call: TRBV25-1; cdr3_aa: CASSDYTGEHEKLFF; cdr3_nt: TGTGCCAGCAGTGACTATACAGGGGAGCACGAAAAACTGTTTTTT
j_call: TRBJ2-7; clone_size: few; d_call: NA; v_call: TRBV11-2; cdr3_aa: CASSLGYGTSPSYEQYF; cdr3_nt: TGTGCCAGCAGCTTAGGATACGGCACCAGCCCTTCCTACGAGCAGTACTTC
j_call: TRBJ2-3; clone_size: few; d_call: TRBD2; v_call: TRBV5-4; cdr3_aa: CASSSGGKTDTQYF; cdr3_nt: TGTGCCAGCAGCAGCGGGGGGAAGACAGATACGCAGTATTTT
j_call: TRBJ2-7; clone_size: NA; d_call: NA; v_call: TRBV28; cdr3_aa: CASSLFGINYEQYF; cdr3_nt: TGTGCCAGCAGTTTGTTCGGGATAAACTACGAGCAGTACTTC
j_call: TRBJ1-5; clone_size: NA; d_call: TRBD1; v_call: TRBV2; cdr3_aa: CASRPSTGGEEPQHF; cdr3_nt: TGTGCCAGCAGGCCCTCGACAGGGGGCGAGGAGCCCCAGCATTTT
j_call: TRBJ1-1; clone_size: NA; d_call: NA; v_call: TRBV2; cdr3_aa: CASSLVILNTEAFF; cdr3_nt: TGTGCCAGCAGTTTAGTTATACTGAACACTGAAGCTTTCTTT
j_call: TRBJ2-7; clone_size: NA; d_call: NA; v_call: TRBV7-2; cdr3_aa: CASSFPYYEQYF; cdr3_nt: TGTGCCAGCAGCTTTCCCTACTACGAGCAGTACTTC
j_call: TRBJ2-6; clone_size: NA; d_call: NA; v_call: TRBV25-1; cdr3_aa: CASRPSSGAGANVLTF; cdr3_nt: TGTGCCAGCAGGCCCAGCTCAGGGGCTGGGGCCAACGTCCTGACTTTC
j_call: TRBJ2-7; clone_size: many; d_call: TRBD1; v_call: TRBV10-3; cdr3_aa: CAITQDRELYEQYF; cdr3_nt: TGTGCCATCACTCAGGACAGGGAACTCTACGAGCAGTACTTC
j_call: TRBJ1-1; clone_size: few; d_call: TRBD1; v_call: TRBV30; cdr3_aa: CAWRRDRDTEAFF; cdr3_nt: TGTGCCTGGAGGAGGGACAGGGACACTGAAGCTTTCTTT
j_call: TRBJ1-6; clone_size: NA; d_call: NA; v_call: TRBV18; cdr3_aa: CASSRGSSYNSPLHF; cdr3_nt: TGTGCCAGCTCACGGGGGAGCTCCTATAATTCACCCCTCCACTTT
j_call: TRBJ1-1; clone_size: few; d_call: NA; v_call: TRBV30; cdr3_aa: CAWSRSGTEAFF; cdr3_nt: TGTGCCTGGAGCCGATCGGGCACTGAAGCTTTCTTT
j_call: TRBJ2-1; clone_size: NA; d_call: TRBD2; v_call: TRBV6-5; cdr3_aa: CASHSGGASYNEQFF; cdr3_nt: TGTGCCAGTCATAGCGGGGGGGCCTCCTACAATGAGCAGTTCTTC
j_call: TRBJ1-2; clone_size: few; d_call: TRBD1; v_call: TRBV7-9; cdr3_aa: CASSPDRDYGYTF; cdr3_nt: TGTGCCAGCAGCCCGGACAGGGACTATGGCTACACCTTC
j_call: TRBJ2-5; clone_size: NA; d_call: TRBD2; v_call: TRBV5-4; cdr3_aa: CASSFAGGDRQETQYF; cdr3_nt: TGTGCCAGCAGCTTTGCGGGGGGCGACCGGCAAGAGACCCAGTACTTC
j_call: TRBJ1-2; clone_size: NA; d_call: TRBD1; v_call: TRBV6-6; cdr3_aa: CASSYKTGGYTF; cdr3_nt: TGTGCCAGCAGTTATAAGACAGGGGGCTACACCTTC
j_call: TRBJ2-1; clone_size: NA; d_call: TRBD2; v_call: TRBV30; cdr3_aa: CAFSGGARDEQFF; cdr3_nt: TGTGCCTTTAGCGGGGGGGCCAGGGATGAGCAGTTCTTC